This T cell receptor beta chain was documented in a study of CD8 T cells in Susac syndrome. Random-hexamer reverse transcription was applied to about 0.5 to 1 ug RNA. TCRdb re-derived calls from the immunoSEQ multiplex PCR reads in MiXCR, one entry per CDR3 protein. The sample gives 120,000 or so distinct CDR3 sequences, 90% to 95% of which show up once; approximately 0.22% is in the top ten. CDR3 size: 14 residues. V shed 5 bases and J shed 1 base, with 11 bases lying between them. Germline lookup yields CDR1 LNHDA and CDR2 SQIVND (reference sequence). Only a few counts were recorded for this clonotype.

The rearrangement uses TRBV19 and TRBJ1-1, with a possible D match to TRBD1 (6 bases). The specimen sequenced was CD8+ T cells from PBMCs. This TCR was recovered from a human donor with Susac syndrome. This CDR3 is CASSPGQKNTEAFF. The CDR3, as DNA: TGTGCCAGTAGTCCCGGACAGAAGAACACTGAAGCTTTCTTT.